This TCR beta chain is drawn from a study of blood T cell repertoires in COVID-19. Recruits, aged about 18 to 90 years, lived in some 25 US areas. CDR3 length: 16 residues. Germline CDR1 SGHTS, CDR2 YDEGEE. V trimming: 3 bases; J trimming: 5 bases; junction bases outside the gene matches: 9. Repertoires were generated with immunoSEQ multiplex PCR, while TCRdb's copy carries only in-frame clones and drops some. The sample carries about 210,000 clones, about 85% recorded once. The sequence was collected from a man between 35 and 55 years old who had recovered from COVID-19. J is TRBJ2-1 and V is TRBV5-8; TRBD2 matches at 9 bases. Specimen: PBMCs or T cells enriched from blood (not recorded which). The CDR3 reads CASSWPGLAIHNEQFF. The CDR3, as DNA: TGTGCCAGCAGCTGGCCGGGACTAGCTATCCACAATGAGCAGTTCTTC.